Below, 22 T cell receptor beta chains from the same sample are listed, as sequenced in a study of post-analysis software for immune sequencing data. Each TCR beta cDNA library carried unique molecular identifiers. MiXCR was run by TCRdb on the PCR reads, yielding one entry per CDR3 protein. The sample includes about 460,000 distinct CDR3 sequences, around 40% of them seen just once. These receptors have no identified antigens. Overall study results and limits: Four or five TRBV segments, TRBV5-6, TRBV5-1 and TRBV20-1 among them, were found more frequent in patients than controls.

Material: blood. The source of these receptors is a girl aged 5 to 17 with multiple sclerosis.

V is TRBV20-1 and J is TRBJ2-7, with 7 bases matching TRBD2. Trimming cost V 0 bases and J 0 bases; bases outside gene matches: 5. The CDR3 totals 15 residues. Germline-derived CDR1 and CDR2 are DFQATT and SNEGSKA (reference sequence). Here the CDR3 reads CSARDLLAASYEQYF. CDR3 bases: TGCAGTGCTAGAGATCTCCTAGCGGCCTCCTACGAGCAGTACTTC.

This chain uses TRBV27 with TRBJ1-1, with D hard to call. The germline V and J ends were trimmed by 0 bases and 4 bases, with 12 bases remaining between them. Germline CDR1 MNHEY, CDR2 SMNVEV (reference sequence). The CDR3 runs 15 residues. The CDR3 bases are TGTGCCAGCAGTTTATCTTCTTGGGGAACCACTGAAGCTTTCTTT. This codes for CASSLSSWGTTEAFF.

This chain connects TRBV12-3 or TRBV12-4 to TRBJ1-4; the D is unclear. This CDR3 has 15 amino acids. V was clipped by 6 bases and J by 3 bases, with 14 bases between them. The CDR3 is CASRDGAWPNEKLFF. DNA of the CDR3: TGTGCCAGCAGGGACGGCGCGTGGCCTAATGAAAAACTGTTTTTT.

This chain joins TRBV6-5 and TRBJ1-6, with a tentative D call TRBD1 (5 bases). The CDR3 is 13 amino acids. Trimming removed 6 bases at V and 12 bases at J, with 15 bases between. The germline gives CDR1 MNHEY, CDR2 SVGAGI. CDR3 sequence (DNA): TGTGCCAGCAGCCCGGGACCCAGGGTACCCCTCCACTTT. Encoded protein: CASSPGPRVPLHF.

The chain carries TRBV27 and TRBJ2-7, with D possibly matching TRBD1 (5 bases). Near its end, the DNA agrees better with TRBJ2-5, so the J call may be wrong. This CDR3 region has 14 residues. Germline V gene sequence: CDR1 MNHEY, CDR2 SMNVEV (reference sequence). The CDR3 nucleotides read TGTGCCAGCAGTTTCGTTGGGGCAGGCGAGACCCAGTACTTC. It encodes CASSFVGAGETQYF.

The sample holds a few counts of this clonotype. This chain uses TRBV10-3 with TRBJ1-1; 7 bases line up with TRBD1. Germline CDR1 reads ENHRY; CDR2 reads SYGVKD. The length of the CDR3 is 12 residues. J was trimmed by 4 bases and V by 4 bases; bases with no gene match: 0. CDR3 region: CAISGTGTEAFF. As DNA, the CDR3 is TGTGCCATCAGTGGGACAGGCACTGAAGCTTTCTTT.

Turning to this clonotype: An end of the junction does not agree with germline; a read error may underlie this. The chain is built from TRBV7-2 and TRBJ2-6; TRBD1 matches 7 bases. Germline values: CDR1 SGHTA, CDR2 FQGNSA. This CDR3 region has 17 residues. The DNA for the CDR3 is TGTGCCAGCAGCCCCGGACAGGTCCGCTCTGGGACCAACGTCCTGACTTTC. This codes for CASSPGQVRSGTNVLTF.

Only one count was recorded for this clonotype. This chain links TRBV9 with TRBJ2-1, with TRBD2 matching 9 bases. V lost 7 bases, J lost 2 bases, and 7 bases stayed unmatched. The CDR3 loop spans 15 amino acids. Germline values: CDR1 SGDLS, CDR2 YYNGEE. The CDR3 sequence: CASAGGGRAYNEQFF. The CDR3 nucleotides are TGTGCCAGCGCGGGGGGCGGGAGGGCCTACAATGAGCAGTTCTTC.

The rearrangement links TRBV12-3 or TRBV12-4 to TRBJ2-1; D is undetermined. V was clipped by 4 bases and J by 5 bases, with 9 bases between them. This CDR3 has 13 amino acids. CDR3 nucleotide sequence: TGTGCCAGCAGTTATCGTCCCAACAATGAGCAGTTCTTC. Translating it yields CASSYRPNNEQFF.

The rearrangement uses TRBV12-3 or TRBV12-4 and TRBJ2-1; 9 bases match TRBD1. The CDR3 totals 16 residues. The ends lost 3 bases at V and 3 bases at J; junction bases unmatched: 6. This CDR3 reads CASSFPRTGDYNEQFF. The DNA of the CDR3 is TGTGCCAGCAGTTTTCCTCGGACAGGGGACTACAATGAGCAGTTCTTC.

CDR3 coding DNA: TGTGCCAGCAGCTTGGGTGCGGAGCGGGAGTACACAGATACGCAGTATTTT. Amino acids: CASSLGAEREYTDTQYF. This chain joins TRBV5-4 and TRBJ2-3, with 8 bases that match TRBD2. Germline V CDR1 and CDR2: SGHNT, YYREEE (reference sequence). This CDR3 region has 17 residues. The trim removed 0 bases at V and 2 bases at J, leaving 8 bases unmatched.

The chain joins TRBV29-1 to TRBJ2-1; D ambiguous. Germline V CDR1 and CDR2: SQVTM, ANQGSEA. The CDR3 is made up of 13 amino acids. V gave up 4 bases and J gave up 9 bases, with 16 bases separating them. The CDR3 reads CSVVDPAWGEQFF. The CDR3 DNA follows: TGCAGCGTTGTCGATCCGGCTTGGGGTGAGCAGTTCTTC.

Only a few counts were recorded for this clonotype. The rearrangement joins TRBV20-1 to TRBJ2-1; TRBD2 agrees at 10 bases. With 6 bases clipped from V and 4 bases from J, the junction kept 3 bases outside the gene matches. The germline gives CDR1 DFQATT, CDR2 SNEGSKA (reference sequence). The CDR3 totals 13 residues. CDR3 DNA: TGCAGTGCCCCTAGCGGGAGTTACAATGAGCAGTTCTTC. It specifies CSAPSGSYNEQFF.

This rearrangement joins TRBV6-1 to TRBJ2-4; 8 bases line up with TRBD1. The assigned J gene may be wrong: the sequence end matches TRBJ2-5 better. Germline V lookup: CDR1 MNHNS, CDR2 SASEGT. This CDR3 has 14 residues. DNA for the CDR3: TGTGCCAGCAGTGTGCAGGGGGCAAGGGAGACCCAGTACTTC. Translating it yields CASSVQGARETQYF.

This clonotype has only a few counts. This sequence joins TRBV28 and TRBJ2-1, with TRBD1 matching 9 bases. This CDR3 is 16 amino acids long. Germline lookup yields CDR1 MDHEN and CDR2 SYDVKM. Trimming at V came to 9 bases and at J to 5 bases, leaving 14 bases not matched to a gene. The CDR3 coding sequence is TGTGCCAGTCAGGACCTTCTGGACAGGGGTGACAATGAGCAGTTCTTC. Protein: CASQDLLDRGDNEQFF.

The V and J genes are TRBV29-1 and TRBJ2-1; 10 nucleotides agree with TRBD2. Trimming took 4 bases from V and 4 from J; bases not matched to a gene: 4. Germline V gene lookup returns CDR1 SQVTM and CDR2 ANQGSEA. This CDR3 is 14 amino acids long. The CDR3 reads CSVATSGIYNEQFF. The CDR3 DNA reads TGCAGCGTTGCAACTAGCGGGATTTACAATGAGCAGTTCTTC.

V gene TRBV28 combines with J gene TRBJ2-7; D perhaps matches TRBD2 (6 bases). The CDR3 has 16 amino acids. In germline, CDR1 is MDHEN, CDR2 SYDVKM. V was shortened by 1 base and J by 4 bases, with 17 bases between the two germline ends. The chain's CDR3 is CASSLLGTARGYEQYF. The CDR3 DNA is TGTGCCAGCAGTTTATTGGGGACTGCGCGGGGATACGAGCAGTACTTC.

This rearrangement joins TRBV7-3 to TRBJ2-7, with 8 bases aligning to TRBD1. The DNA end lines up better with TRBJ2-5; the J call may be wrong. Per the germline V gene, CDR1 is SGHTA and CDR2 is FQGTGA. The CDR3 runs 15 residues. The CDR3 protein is CASSQTDRVGETQYF. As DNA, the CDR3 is TGTGCCAGCAGCCAAACGGACAGGGTCGGGGAGACCCAGTACTTC.

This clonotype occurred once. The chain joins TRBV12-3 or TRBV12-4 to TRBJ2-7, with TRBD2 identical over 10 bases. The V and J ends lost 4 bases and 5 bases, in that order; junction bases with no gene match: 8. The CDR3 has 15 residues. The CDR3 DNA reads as TGTGCCAGCAGTTCGGAGCGGGAGGGCCGCGACGAGCAGTACTTC. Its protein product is CASSSEREGRDEQYF.

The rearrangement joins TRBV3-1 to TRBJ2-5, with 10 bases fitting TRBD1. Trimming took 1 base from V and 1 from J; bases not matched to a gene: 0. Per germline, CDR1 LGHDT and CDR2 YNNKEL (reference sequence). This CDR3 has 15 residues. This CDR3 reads CASSQGTGGQETQYF. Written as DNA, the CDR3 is TGTGCCAGCAGCCAAGGGACAGGGGGCCAAGAGACCCAGTACTTC.

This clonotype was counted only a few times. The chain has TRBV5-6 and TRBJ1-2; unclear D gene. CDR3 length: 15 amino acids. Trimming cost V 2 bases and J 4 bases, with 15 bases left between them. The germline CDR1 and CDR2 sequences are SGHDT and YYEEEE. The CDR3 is CASSFGTFGAYGYTF. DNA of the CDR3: TGTGCCAGCAGCTTCGGCACCTTCGGAGCCTATGGCTACACCTTC.

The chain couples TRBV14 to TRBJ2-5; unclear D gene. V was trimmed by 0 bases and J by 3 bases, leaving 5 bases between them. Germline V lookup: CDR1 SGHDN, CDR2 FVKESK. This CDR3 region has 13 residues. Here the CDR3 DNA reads TGTGCCAGCAGCCAAGAGGTAGAAGAGACCCAGTACTTC. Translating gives CASSQEVEETQYF.